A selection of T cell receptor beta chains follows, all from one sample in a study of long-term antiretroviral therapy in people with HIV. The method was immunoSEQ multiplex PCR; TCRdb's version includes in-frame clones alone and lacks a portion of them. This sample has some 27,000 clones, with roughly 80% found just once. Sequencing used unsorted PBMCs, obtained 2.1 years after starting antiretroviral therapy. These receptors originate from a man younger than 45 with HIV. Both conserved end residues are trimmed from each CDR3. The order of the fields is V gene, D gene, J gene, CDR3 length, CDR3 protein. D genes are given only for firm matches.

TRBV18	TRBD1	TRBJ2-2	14	ASSPRQGGSTGELF
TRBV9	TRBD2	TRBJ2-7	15	ASSPPSGTSGRYEQY
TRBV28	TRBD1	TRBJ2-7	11	ASSHRGAYEQY
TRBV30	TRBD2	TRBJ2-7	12	AWSGTSGFYEQY
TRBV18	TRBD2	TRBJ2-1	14	ASSPLTSGSYNEQF
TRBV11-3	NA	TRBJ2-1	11	ASSLGPINEQF
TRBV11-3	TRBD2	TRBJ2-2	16	ASSTAGVKDVNTGELF
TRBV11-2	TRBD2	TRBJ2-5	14	ASSQALAGGRGTQY
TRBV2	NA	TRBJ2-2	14	ASSEAGHLNTGELF
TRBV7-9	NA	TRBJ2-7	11	ASSLAANYEQY
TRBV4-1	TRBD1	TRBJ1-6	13	ASSQEGGGRSPLH
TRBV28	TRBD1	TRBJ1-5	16	ASRSSTGTTYSNQPQH
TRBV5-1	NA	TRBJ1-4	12	ASSLRGINEKLF
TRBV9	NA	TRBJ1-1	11	ASSVEGGTEAF
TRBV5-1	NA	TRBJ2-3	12	ASSSEGGTDTQY
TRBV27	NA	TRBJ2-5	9	ASRQQETQY
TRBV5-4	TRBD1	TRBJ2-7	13	ASSLGQGAVYEQY
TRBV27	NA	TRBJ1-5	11	ASTPPADQPQH
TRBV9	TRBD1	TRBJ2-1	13	ASSASGTGGNEQF
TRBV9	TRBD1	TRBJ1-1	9	ARMTGMGAF
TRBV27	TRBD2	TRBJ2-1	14	ASSSSGGPTGNEQF
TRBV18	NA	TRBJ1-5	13	ASSLQTGLGQPQH
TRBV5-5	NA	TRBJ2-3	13	ASSMTPAQRDTQY
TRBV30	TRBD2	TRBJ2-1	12	AWKIGLAGVEQF
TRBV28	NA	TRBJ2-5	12	ASRPDADQETQY
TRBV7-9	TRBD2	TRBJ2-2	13	ASSLASGTPGELF
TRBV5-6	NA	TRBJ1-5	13	ASSSDLDGNQPQH
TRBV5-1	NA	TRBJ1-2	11	ASSGSINYGYT